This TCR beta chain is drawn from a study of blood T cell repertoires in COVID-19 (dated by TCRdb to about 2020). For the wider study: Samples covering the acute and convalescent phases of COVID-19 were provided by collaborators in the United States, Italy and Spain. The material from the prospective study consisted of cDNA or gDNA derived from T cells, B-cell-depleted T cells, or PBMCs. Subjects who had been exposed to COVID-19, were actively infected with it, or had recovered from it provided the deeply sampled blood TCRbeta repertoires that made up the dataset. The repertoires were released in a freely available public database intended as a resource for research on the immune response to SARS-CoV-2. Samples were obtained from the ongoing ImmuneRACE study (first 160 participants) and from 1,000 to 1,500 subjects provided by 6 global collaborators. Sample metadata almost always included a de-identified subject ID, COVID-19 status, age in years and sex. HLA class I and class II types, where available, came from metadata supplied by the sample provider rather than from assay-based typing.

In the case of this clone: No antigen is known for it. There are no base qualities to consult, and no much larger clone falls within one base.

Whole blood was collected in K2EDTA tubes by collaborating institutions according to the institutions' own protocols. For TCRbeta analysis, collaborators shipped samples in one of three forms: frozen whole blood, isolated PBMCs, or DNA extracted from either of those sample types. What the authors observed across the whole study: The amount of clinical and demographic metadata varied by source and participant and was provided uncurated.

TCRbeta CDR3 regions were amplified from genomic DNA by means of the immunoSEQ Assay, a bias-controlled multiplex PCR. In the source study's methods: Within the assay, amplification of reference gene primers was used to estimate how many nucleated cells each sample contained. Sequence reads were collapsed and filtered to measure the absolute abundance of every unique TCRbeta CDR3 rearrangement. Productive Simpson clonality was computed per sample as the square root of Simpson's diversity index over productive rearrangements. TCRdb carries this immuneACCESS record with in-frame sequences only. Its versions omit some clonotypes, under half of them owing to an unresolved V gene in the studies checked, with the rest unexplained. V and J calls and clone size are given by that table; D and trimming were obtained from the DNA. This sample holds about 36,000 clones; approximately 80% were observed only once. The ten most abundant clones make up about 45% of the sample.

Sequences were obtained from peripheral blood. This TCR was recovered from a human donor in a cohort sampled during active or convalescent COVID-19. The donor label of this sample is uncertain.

The nucleotide sequence reads as follows: TGTGCCAGCAGCTCGACCCTCGGAGGGAATAAAAGAAAACTGTTTTTT. This yields the protein CASSSTLGGNKRKLFF. The sequence links TRBV7-2 to TRBJ1-4; there is no confident call for the D gene. Between the V and J ends, shortened by 4 bases and 10 bases respectively, the junction contains 22 bases. Looking up the germline V gene yields CDR1 SGHTA and CDR2 FQGNSA. Including cysteine and phenylalanine, the CDR3 has 16 amino acids. The retained sequence is limited to the CDR3, 48 bases, with the frame set at the first base.